The 5 T cell receptor beta chains presented below share a single source sample, sequenced in a study of OX40 agonist ivuxolimab in advanced cancers. The library was built by means of the immunoSEQ multiplex PCR assay. Entries here come from immuneACCESS through TCRdb and include only in-frame sequences with V and J called. Some clones fail to appear in such tables; in the studies checked, an unresolved V gene covers under half of the shortfall, and the cause of the remainder is unknown. Present in this sample are about 79,000 clones, about 92% of which were seen just once. Of the sample, approximately 0.5% falls within the top ten clones. Sequencing used CD4+ or CD8+ T cells sorted from blood, obtained in a trial of the OX40 agonist ivuxolimab. These receptors were obtained from an adult with an advanced solid tumor such as melanoma, head and neck, liver or kidney cancer.

The J gene is TRBJ1-5, the V gene TRBV2, with TRBD1 identical over 9 bases. CDR3 length: 14 amino acids. Per germline, CDR1 SNHLY and CDR2 FYNNEI. V lost 6 bases to trimming and J lost 5 bases; unmatched junction nucleotides: 5. Here the CDR3 DNA reads TGTGCCAGCAGGGGGGACAGGGACGATCAGCCCCAGCATTTT. It encodes CASRGDRDDQPQHF.

This clone was picked up a small number of times. The J gene is TRBJ2-1, the V gene TRBV5-1, with TRBD2 as a possible D gene (5 bases). Between the trimmed V and J ends, which lost 4 bases and 0 bases, there was a span of 14 bases. Germline assignment: CDR1 SGHRS and CDR2 YFSETQ. The CDR3 consists of 16 residues. CDR3 in amino acids: CASSVGSRDSYNEQFF. The CDR3 DNA reads as TGCGCCAGCAGCGTGGGGTCCCGGGACTCCTACAATGAGCAGTTCTTC.

The chain couples TRBV6-6 to TRBJ1-4; no clear D gene. CDR3 length: 12 residues. Germline values: CDR1 MNHNY, CDR2 SVGAGI (reference sequence). V was clipped by 4 bases and J by 5 bases, with 5 bases between them. The CDR3 region has the DNA TGTGCCAGCAGTTCGGGGAATGAAAAACTGTTTTTT. This encodes CASSSGNEKLFF.

This clone occurred a few times. This CDR3 fails to terminate in the conserved phenylalanine or tryptophan, so it likely reflects a read error. It is unclear where the CDR3 begins or ends on the DNA, so no DNA is shown, and the CDR3 is as TCRdb lists it. The chain joins TRBV6-5 to TRBJ1-3. Ends included, the CDR3 has 13 residues. Germline V gene lookup returns CDR1 MNHEY and CDR2 SVGAGI. The CDR3 reads CASSYRPQKEGRA.

V gene TRBV6-6 combines with J gene TRBJ1-5; perhaps TRBD1 as D (6 bases). The V and J ends lost 5 bases and 4 bases respectively, with 18 bases between them. Per germline, CDR1 MNHNY and CDR2 SVGAGI (reference sequence). This CDR3 is 16 amino acids long. In DNA form, the CDR3 reads TGTGCCAGCAGTACCCAACAGGGCACCCCGAATCAGCCCCAGCATTTT. Translated: CASSTQQGTPNQPQHF.